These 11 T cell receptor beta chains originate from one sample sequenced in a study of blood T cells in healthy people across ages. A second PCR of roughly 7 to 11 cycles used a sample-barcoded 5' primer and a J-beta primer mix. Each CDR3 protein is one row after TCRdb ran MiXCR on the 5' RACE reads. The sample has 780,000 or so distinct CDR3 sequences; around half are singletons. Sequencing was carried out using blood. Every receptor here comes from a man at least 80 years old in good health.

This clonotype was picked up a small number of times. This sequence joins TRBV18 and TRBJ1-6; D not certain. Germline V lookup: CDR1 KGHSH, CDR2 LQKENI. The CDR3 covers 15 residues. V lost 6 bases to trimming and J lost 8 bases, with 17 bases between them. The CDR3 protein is CASSTTKDGYSPLHF. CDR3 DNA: TGTGCCAGCTCGACCACGAAGGACGGATATTCACCCCTCCACTTT. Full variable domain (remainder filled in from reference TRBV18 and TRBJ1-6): NAGVMQNPRHLVRRRGQEARLRCSPMKGHSHVYWYRQLPEEGLKFMVYLQKENIIDESGMPKERFSAEFPKEGPSILRIQQVVRGDSAAYFCASSTTKDGYSPLHFGNGTRLTVT.

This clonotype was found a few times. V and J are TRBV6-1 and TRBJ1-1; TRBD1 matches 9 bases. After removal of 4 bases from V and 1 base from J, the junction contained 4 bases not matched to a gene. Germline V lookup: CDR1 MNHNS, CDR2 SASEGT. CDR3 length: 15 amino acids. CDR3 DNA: TGTGCCAGCAGTGCCCCGGGACAGGGGAACACTGAAGCTTTCTTT. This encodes CASSAPGQGNTEAFF.

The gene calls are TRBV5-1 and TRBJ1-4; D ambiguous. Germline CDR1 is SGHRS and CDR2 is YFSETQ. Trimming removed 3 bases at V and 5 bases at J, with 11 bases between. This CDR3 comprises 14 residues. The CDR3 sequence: CASSSGLRNEKLFF. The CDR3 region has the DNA TGCGCCAGCAGCTCAGGACTCAGAAATGAAAAACTGTTTTTT.

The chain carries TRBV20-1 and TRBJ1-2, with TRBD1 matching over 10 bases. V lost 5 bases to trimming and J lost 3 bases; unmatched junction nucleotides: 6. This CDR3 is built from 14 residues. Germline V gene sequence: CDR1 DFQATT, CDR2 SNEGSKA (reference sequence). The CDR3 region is CSARGQGDHYGYTF. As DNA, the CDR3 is TGCAGTGCTCGTGGACAGGGGGACCACTATGGCTACACCTTC.

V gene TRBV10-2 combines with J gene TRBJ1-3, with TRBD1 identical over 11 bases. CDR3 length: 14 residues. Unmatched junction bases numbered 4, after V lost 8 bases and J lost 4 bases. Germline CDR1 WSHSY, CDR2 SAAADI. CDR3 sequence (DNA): TGCGCCAGCTGGACAGGGGGCGACGGAAACACCATATATTTT. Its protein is CASWTGGDGNTIYF.

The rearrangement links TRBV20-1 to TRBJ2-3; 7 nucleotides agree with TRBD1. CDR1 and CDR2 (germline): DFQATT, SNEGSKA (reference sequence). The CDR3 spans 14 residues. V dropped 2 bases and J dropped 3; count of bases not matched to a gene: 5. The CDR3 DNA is TGCAGTGCTAGAAAGGGGGCGAGGACAGATACGCAGTATTTT. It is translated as CSARKGARTDTQYF.

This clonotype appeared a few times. The CDR3 loop reads CATSRQLAAASGNEQFF. CDR3 nucleotide sequence: TGTGCCACCAGCAGGCAACTAGCGGCGGCCAGTGGTAATGAGCAGTTCTTC. V usage is TRBV15 and J usage is TRBJ2-1, with 8 bases aligning to TRBD2. The V segment lost 3 bases and the J segment 7 bases; nucleotides outside the gene matches: 14. In germline, CDR1 is LNHNV, CDR2 YYDKDF (reference sequence). This CDR3 comprises 17 residues.

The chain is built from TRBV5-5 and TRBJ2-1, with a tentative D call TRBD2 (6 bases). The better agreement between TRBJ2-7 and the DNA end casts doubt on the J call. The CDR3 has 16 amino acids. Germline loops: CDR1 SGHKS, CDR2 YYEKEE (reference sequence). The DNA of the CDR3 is TGTGCCAGCAGCTTGATTGGCGGGAACTCCTACAATGAGCAGTACTTC. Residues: CASSLIGGNSYNEQYF.

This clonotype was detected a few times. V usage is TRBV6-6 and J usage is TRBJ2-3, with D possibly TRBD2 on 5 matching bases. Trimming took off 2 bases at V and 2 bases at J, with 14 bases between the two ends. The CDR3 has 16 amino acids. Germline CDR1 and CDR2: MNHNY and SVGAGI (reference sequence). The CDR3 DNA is TGTGCCAGCAGTTACCGCCGGGGAACGAACACAGATACGCAGTATTTT. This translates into CASSYRRGTNTDTQYF.

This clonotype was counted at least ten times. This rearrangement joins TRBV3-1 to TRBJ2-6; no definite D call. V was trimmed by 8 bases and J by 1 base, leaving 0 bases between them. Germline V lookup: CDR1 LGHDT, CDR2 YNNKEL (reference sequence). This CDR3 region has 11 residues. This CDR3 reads CASSGANVLTF. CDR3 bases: TGTGCCAGCTCTGGGGCCAACGTCCTGACTTTC.

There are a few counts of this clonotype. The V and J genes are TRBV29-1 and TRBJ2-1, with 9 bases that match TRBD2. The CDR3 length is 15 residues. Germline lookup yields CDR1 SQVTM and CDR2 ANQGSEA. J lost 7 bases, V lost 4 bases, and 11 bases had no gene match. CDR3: CSVGSSGGLRNEQFF. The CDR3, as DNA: TGCAGCGTTGGTTCCAGCGGGGGGCTTAGGAATGAGCAGTTCTTC.